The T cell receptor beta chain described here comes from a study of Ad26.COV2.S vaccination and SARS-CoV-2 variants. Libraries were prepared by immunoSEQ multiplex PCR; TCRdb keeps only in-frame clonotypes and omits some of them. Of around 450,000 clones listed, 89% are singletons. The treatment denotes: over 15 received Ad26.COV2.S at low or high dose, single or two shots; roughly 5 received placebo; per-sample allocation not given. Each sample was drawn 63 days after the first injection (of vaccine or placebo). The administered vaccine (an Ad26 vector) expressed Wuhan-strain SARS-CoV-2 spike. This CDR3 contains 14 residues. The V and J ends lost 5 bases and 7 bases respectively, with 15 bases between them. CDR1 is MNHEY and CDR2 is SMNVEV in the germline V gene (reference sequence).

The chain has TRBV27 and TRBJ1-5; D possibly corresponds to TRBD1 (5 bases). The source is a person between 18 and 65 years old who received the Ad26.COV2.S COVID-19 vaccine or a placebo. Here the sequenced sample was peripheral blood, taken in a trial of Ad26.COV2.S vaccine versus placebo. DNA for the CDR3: TGTGCCAGCAGTCCCCACGGGGGTTGGCAGCCCCAGCATTTT. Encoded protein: CASSPHGGWQPQHF.